The present TCR beta chain was sequenced within a study of blood T cell repertoires in COVID-19. Study-wide context: T cells, B-cell-depleted T cells, or PBMCs supplied cDNA or gDNA.

Researchers sorted participants into cohorts using their self-reported clinical history. This clone was counted once. Deletions cut 4 bases from V and 13 bases from J, with 14 bases between. The CDR3 is 12 amino acids. Germline CDR1 and CDR2: LGHDT and YNNKEL (reference sequence). Method: immunoSEQ multiplex PCR; TCRdb's copy keeps in-frame clones and lacks some. The sample carries around 250,000 clones, roughly four fifths recorded once. The source material was PBMCs or T cells enriched from blood (not recorded which). The chain combines TRBV3-1 (or the pseudogene TRBV3-2) with TRBJ2-1, with no clear D. This receptor was obtained from a man aged 40-55 years who had been exposed to COVID-19. Here the CDR3 reads CASSLATYLQFF. The CDR3 DNA follows: TGTGCCAGCAGCCTCGCTACTTACCTTCAGTTCTTC.